Listed below are T cell receptor beta chains from one sample, sequenced in a study of blood T cells in healthy people across ages. A single record per CDR3 protein comes from TCRdb applying MiXCR to the 5' RACE reads. The sample records some 1.8 million distinct CDR3 sequences, approximately 40% being singletons. The sequenced sample was blood. The receptor source for this set is a human donor in good health. Both conserved end residues are part of each CDR3. D genes are given only for firm matches. Clone size is not always given. Where it is, it says once, few, many or a class for expanded clones.

j_gene | d_gene | v_gene | abundance | CDR3aa | CDR3nt
TRBJ2-3 | . | TRBV15 | . | CATSVGGHLSTDTQYF | TGTGCCACCAGCGTCGGGGGCCACCTTAGCACAGATACGCAGTATTTT
TRBJ2-7 | TRBD2 | TRBV5-1 | . | CASSIGLAGGLAYEQYF | TGCGCCAGCAGCATCGGACTAGCGGGGGGACTAGCCTACGAGCAGTACTTC
TRBJ2-3 | TRBD2 | TRBV4-1 | . | CASGISGAIDTQYF | TGCGCCAGCGGTATTAGCGGGGCAATAGATACGCAGTATTTT
TRBJ1-2 | . | TRBV25-1 | few | CASSGTGRVTGYTF | TGTGCCAGCAGTGGAACAGGACGAGTAACCGGCTACACCTTC
TRBJ2-3 | . | TRBV27 | . | CASPPGDTQYF | TGTGCCAGCCCCCCCGGAGATACGCAGTATTTT
TRBJ2-5 | TRBD1 | TRBV4-3 | . | CASSQDRTGGWKTQYF | TGCGCCAGCAGCCAAGATCGAACAGGGGGTTGGAAGACCCAGTACTTC
TRBJ2-7 | . | TRBV4-3 | few | CASSQGLNGNYEQYF | TGCGCCAGCAGCCAAGGTTTAAACGGGAACTACGAGCAGTACTTC
TRBJ1-5 | . | TRBV7-6 | . | CASSLAGQDQPQHF | TGTGCCAGCAGCTTAGCGGGCCAGGATCAGCCCCAGCATTTT
TRBJ2-3 | TRBD1 | TRBV10-3 | . | CAIRRTGGGTDTQYF | TGTGCCATCAGGAGGACAGGGGGAGGCACAGATACGCAGTATTTT
TRBJ2-1 | . | TRBV24-1 | few | CATSDIGNNEQFF | TGTGCCACCAGTGATATCGGGAACAATGAGCAGTTCTTC
TRBJ1-1 | . | TRBV5-1 | many | CASSLEQDGAAFF | TGCGCCAGCAGCTTGGAACAGGACGGCGCGGCTTTCTTT
TRBJ2-7 | . | TRBV28 | . | CASSRTVNSYEQYF | TGTGCCAGCAGCCGGACGGTAAACTCCTACGAGCAGTACTTC
TRBJ1-2 | . | TRBV7-3 | . | CASSLDRFNGYTF | TGTGCCAGCAGCTTAGACAGGTTCAATGGCTACACCTTC
TRBJ2-1 | . | TRBV29-1 | few | CSVGAGLQFF | TGCAGCGTTGGGGCCGGGCTGCAGTTCTTC
TRBJ2-5 | TRBD1 | TRBV7-9 | . | CASSLIRGLEETQYF | TGTGCCAGCAGCTTAATCAGGGGGCTTGAAGAGACCCAGTACTTC
TRBJ2-7 | . | TRBV7-9 | . | CASSLGVRPEQYF | TGTGCCAGCAGCTTAGGGGTTCGCCCAGAGCAGTACTTC
TRBJ2-5 | . | TRBV2 | . | CASSGGFETQYF | TGTGCCAGCAGTGGGGGGTTTGAGACCCAGTACTTC
TRBJ2-7 | . | TRBV6-1 | . | CASSELGLTYEQYF | TGTGCCAGCAGTGAATTGGGCCTAACCTACGAGCAGTACTTC
TRBJ2-4 | . | TRBV6-5 | . | CASSYSAGTQNIQYF | TGTGCCAGCAGTTACTCGGCGGGAACCCAAAACATTCAGTACTTC
TRBJ1-4 | . | TRBV3-1 | . | CASSQERGDHNEKLFF | TGTGCCAGTAGCCAAGAGAGAGGAGATCATAATGAAAAACTGTTTTTT
TRBJ2-7 | TRBD1 | TRBV4-1 | . | CASSQGRRGRGEYEQYF | TGCGCCAGCAGCCAAGGTCGCAGGGGGCGCGGGGAATACGAGCAGTACTTC
TRBJ2-5 | TRBD2 | TRBV11-3 | few | CASSLGAGEQETQYF | TGTGCCAGCAGCTTAGGAGCGGGGGAACAAGAGACCCAGTACTTC
TRBJ1-2 | . | TRBV5-1 | . | CASRKITDGTYGYTF | TGCGCCAGCAGAAAAATCACGGACGGAACCTATGGCTACACCTTC
TRBJ2-1 | . | TRBV24-1 | . | CATSDARDFEQFF | TGTGCCACCAGTGACGCCCGGGACTTTGAGCAGTTCTTC
TRBJ2-7 | TRBD2 | TRBV28 | . | CASSLETSVPEQYF | TGTGCCAGCAGTTTGGAGACTAGCGTCCCCGAGCAGTACTTC
TRBJ2-7 | . | TRBV18 | . | CASSRAGRASEQYF | TGTGCCAGCTCACGCGCCGGGCGGGCCTCCGAGCAGTACTTC
TRBJ2-1 | . | TRBV7-9 | . | CASSSRVPYVDEQFF | TGTGCCAGCAGCTCCCGGGTCCCCTACGTAGATGAGCAGTTCTTC
TRBJ1-1 | . | TRBV20-1 | once | CSARVGNLDEAFF | TGCAGTGCTAGAGTGGGGAACCTCGATGAAGCTTTCTTT
TRBJ1-6 | TRBD1 | TRBV6-5 | . | CASSFDRGRDSPLHF | TGTGCCAGCAGTTTCGACAGGGGACGGGATTCACCCCTCCACTTT
TRBJ2-5 | . | TRBV20-1 | few | CSATGLVETQYF | TGCAGTGCAACCGGACTTGTGGAGACCCAGTACTTC
TRBJ2-3 | . | TRBV7-9 | . | CASSLGMTDTQYF | TGTGCCAGCAGCTTAGGGATGACAGATACGCAGTATTTT